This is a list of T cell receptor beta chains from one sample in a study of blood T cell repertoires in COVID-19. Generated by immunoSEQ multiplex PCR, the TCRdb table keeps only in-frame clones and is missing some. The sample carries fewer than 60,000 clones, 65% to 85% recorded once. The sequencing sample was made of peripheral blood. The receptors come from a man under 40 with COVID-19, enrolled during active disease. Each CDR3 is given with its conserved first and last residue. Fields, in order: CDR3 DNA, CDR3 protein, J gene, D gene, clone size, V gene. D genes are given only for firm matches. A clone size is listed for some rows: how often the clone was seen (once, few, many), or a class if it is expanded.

CDR3 DNA: TGTGCCAGCAGCCCGACAGTCCTGGCTAACTATGGCTACACCTTC
CDR3 protein: CASSPTVLANYGYTF
J gene: TRBJ1-2
D gene: -
clone size: -
V gene: TRBV9

CDR3 DNA: TGTGCCAGCACCAACGGAGGGACTAGCGGTTCAGATACGCAGTATTTT
CDR3 protein: CASTNGGTSGSDTQYF
J gene: TRBJ2-3
D gene: TRBD2
clone size: -
V gene: TRBV4-2

CDR3 DNA: TGCGCCAGCAGCTCCGGACAGGGGGCTAATGAAAAACTGTTTTTT
CDR3 protein: CASSSGQGANEKLFF
J gene: TRBJ1-4
D gene: TRBD1
clone size: once
V gene: TRBV5-1

CDR3 DNA: TGTGCCAGCAGTCCAACCGGACAGGGGAGCAGCTATGGCTACACCTTC
CDR3 protein: CASSPTGQGSSYGYTF
J gene: TRBJ1-2
D gene: TRBD1
clone size: few
V gene: TRBV28

CDR3 DNA: TGTGCCAGCAGCTTACTTGGGGGACTAGCGGAAGAGACCCAGTACTTC
CDR3 protein: CASSLLGGLAEETQYF
J gene: TRBJ2-5
D gene: TRBD2
clone size: -
V gene: TRBV7-3

CDR3 DNA: TGTGCCAGCAGGGGACAGAACCTAAATAATTCACCCCTCCACTTT
CDR3 protein: CASRGQNLNNSPLHF
J gene: TRBJ1-6
D gene: TRBD1
clone size: -
V gene: TRBV6-5

CDR3 DNA: TGTGCCAGCAGCTTGTCTAGCGGGAGGGGGTCGTTCTTC
CDR3 protein: CASSLSSGRGSFF
J gene: TRBJ2-1
D gene: TRBD2
clone size: -
V gene: TRBV7-2

CDR3 DNA: TGTGCCAGCAGTTTTGGGGGCAGGGGAAACACTGAAGCTTTCTTT
CDR3 protein: CASSFGGRGNTEAFF
J gene: TRBJ1-1
D gene: -
clone size: -
V gene: TRBV27

CDR3 DNA: TGTGCCAGCCCGAAGCGGGAGGGATCCTCTAGCACAGATACGCAGTATTTT
CDR3 protein: CASPKREGSSSTDTQYF
J gene: TRBJ2-3
D gene: TRBD2
clone size: -
V gene: TRBV2

CDR3 DNA: TGTGCCAGCACCAGGCTCTCGGCTTCGTACAATGAGCAGTTCTTC
CDR3 protein: CASTRLSASYNEQFF
J gene: TRBJ2-1
D gene: -
clone size: -
V gene: TRBV6-5

CDR3 DNA: TGTGCCTGGAGTGGCCCCAACAGGGATCAGCCCCAGCATTTT
CDR3 protein: CAWSGPNRDQPQHF
J gene: TRBJ1-5
D gene: -
clone size: -
V gene: TRBV30

CDR3 DNA: TGTGCCAGTAGTTATGGCCTGGGGAGTTCCCAAGAGACCCAGTACTTC
CDR3 protein: CASSYGLGSSQETQYF
J gene: TRBJ2-5
D gene: -
clone size: once
V gene: TRBV19

CDR3 DNA: TGTGCCAGTGGGGATCAGGGTCAACGCGAGCAGTACTTC
CDR3 protein: CASGDQGQREQYF
J gene: TRBJ2-7
D gene: -
clone size: -
V gene: TRBV19

CDR3 DNA: TGCAGCGTTCGGATCGGGAGCCCCACAGATACGCAGTATTTT
CDR3 protein: CSVRIGSPTDTQYF
J gene: TRBJ2-3
D gene: -
clone size: -
V gene: TRBV29-1

CDR3 DNA: TGTGCTAGCAGCTTGGGACAGGGGCCCCAAGAGACCCAGTACTTC
CDR3 protein: CASSLGQGPQETQYF
J gene: TRBJ2-5
D gene: TRBD1
clone size: -
V gene: TRBV7-7

CDR3 DNA: TGTGCCATCACCTCTCTCCCTGGAAACACCATATATTTT
CDR3 protein: CAITSLPGNTIYF
J gene: TRBJ1-3
D gene: -
clone size: -
V gene: TRBV10-3

CDR3 DNA: TGTGCCAGCAGTTCCATGGGTATAGGGGTTAATGAAAAACTGTTTTTT
CDR3 protein: CASSSMGIGVNEKLFF
J gene: TRBJ1-4
D gene: -
clone size: -
V gene: TRBV28

CDR3 DNA: TGTGCCAGTAGTAGAAGTGTGACAGGGACGTACGAGCAGTACTTC
CDR3 protein: CASSRSVTGTYEQYF
J gene: TRBJ2-7
D gene: TRBD1
clone size: -
V gene: TRBV19

CDR3 DNA: TGTGCCTGGAGTGTGGCAGGTGGGGCCAACGTCCTGACTTTC
CDR3 protein: CAWSVAGGANVLTF
J gene: TRBJ2-6
D gene: -
clone size: -
V gene: TRBV30

CDR3 DNA: TGTGCCAGCACCGGCAGGCCTAACTATGGCTACACCTTC
CDR3 protein: CASTGRPNYGYTF
J gene: TRBJ1-2
D gene: -
clone size: once
V gene: TRBV28

CDR3 DNA: TGTGCCAGCAGTGGGACAGGGGCCCACGAGCAGTACTTC
CDR3 protein: CASSGTGAHEQYF
J gene: TRBJ2-7
D gene: TRBD1
clone size: -
V gene: TRBV6-1

CDR3 DNA: TGTGCCAGCAGCCCCCGACAGCAGTACTCTGGAAACACCATATATTTT
CDR3 protein: CASSPRQQYSGNTIYF
J gene: TRBJ1-3
D gene: -
clone size: -
V gene: TRBV7-2

CDR3 DNA: TGTGCCAGCAGTCATCAGACTAGCGGGAGGGAGCAGTTCTTC
CDR3 protein: CASSHQTSGREQFF
J gene: TRBJ2-1
D gene: TRBD2
clone size: -
V gene: TRBV6-5

CDR3 DNA: TGCGCCAGCGTCCCAATGGGGGCAACTGAAGCTTTCTTT
CDR3 protein: CASVPMGATEAFF
J gene: TRBJ1-1
D gene: -
clone size: -
V gene: TRBV10-2

CDR3 DNA: TGTGCCAGCAGCCCCCCCCAGGGGTCGGAGCAGTACTTC
CDR3 protein: CASSPPQGSEQYF
J gene: TRBJ2-7
D gene: -
clone size: -
V gene: TRBV5-4

CDR3 DNA: TGTGCCAGCAGCGGTGGTTGGGCCTCAAATCAGCCCCAGCATTTT
CDR3 protein: CASSGGWASNQPQHF
J gene: TRBJ1-5
D gene: -
clone size: -
V gene: TRBV5-8

CDR3 DNA: TGCGCCAGCAGCCGGACAAGCCAGAAGACTGAAGCTTTCTTT
CDR3 protein: CASSRTSQKTEAFF
J gene: TRBJ1-1
D gene: -
clone size: few
V gene: TRBV5-1

CDR3 DNA: TGTGCCAGCAGTCCTTCAGGGGGCGCCGGCTACGAGCAGTACTTC
CDR3 protein: CASSPSGGAGYEQYF
J gene: TRBJ2-7
D gene: TRBD1
clone size: -
V gene: TRBV28

CDR3 DNA: TGTGCCAGCAGTTTAGCATACGACAGCCTTGAGGACACTGAAGCTTTCTTT
CDR3 protein: CASSLAYDSLEDTEAFF
J gene: TRBJ1-1
D gene: -
clone size: once
V gene: TRBV28

CDR3 DNA: TGCGCCAGCAGCCAGGCCGGGACAGGGGATGAAAAACTGTTTTTT
CDR3 protein: CASSQAGTGDEKLFF
J gene: TRBJ1-4
D gene: TRBD1
clone size: few
V gene: TRBV4-1

CDR3 DNA: TGTGCCAGTAGTATAGTGTGGCGGGAGGCCAACAATGAGCAGTTCTTC
CDR3 protein: CASSIVWREANNEQFF
J gene: TRBJ2-1
D gene: TRBD2
clone size: -
V gene: TRBV19

CDR3 DNA: TGTGCCAGCAGTTACTCCCGGACTCTTTACAATGAGCAGTTCTTC
CDR3 protein: CASSYSRTLYNEQFF
J gene: TRBJ2-1
D gene: -
clone size: -
V gene: TRBV6-2/TRBV6-3

CDR3 DNA: TGCGCCAGCAGCCAAGATTTAGGGGCTGGGGCCAACGTCCTGACTTTC
CDR3 protein: CASSQDLGAGANVLTF
J gene: TRBJ2-6
D gene: -
clone size: -
V gene: TRBV4-1

CDR3 DNA: TGTGCCATCAGTGTGGGGGGGAATGAAAAACTGTTTTTT
CDR3 protein: CAISVGGNEKLFF
J gene: TRBJ1-4
D gene: -
clone size: -
V gene: TRBV10-3

CDR3 DNA: TGTGCCAGCAGCTCCCGGACAGGGAAAAAAGAGACCCAGTACTTC
CDR3 protein: CASSSRTGKKETQYF
J gene: TRBJ2-5
D gene: TRBD1
clone size: once
V gene: TRBV7-8

CDR3 DNA: TGTGCCAGCAGGGCCCGGGGGAACTATGGCTACACCTTC
CDR3 protein: CASRARGNYGYTF
J gene: TRBJ1-2
D gene: -
clone size: -
V gene: TRBV2

CDR3 DNA: TGTGCCAGTAGTATAGTTCTAGCGTCTTACAATGAGCAGTTCTTC
CDR3 protein: CASSIVLASYNEQFF
J gene: TRBJ2-1
D gene: -
clone size: -
V gene: TRBV19

CDR3 DNA: TGTGCCAGCAGCCCTCGGACACCAGGGGATCAGCCCCAGCATTTT
CDR3 protein: CASSPRTPGDQPQHF
J gene: TRBJ1-5
D gene: -
clone size: -
V gene: TRBV28

CDR3 DNA: TGTGCCAGCTCACCCCAACCCAGTGGGGGGCAGCCCCAGCATTTT
CDR3 protein: CASSPQPSGGQPQHF
J gene: TRBJ1-5
D gene: -
clone size: few
V gene: TRBV18

CDR3 DNA: TGTGCCAGCAGCGGGACAGGGCGGAGCTACACCTTC
CDR3 protein: CASSGTGRSYTF
J gene: TRBJ1-2
D gene: TRBD1
clone size: -
V gene: TRBV28

CDR3 DNA: TGTGCCAGCTCCCGGACTGGGAACTATGGCTACACCTTC
CDR3 protein: CASSRTGNYGYTF
J gene: TRBJ1-2
D gene: -
clone size: -
V gene: TRBV27

CDR3 DNA: TGTGCCAGCAGCCAAGGCACCGAGGCCTACAATGAGCAGTTCTTC
CDR3 protein: CASSQGTEAYNEQFF
J gene: TRBJ2-1
D gene: -
clone size: -
V gene: TRBV4-2